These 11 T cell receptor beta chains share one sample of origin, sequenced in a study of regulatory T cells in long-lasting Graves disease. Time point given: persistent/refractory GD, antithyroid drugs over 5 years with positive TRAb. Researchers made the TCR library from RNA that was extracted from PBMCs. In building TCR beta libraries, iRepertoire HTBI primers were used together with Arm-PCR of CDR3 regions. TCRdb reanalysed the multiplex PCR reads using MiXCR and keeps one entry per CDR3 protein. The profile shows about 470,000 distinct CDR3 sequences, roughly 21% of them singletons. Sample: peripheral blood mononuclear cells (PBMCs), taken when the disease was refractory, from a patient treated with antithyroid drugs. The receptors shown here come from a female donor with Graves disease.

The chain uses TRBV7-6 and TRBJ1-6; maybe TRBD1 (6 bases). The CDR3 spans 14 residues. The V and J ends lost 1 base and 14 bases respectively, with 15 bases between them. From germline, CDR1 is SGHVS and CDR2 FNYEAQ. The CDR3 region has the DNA TGTGCCAGCAGCTTAGATGACCAAAAGGGGGCCCTCCACTTT. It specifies CASSLDDQKGALHF. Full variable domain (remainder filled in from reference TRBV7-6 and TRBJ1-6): GAGVSQSPRYKVTKRGQDVALRCDPISGHVSLYWYRQALGQGPEFLTYFNYEAQQDKSGLPNDRFSAERPEGSISTLTIQRTEQRDSAMYRCASSLDDQKGALHFGNGTRLTVT.

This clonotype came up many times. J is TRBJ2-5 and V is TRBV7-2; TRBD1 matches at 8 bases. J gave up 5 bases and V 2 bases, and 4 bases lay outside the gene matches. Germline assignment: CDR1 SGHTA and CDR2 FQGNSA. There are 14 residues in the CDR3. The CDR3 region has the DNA TGTGCCAGCAGCTTATGGACAGGGTCGGAGACCCAGTACTTC. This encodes CASSLWTGSETQYF.

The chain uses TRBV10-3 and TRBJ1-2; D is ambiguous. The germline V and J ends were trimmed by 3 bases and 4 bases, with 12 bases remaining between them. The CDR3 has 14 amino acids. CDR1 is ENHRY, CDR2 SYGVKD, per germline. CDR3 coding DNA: TGTGCCATCAGTGACCCAGGAAGGGTCTATGGCTACACCTTC. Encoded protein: CAISDPGRVYGYTF.

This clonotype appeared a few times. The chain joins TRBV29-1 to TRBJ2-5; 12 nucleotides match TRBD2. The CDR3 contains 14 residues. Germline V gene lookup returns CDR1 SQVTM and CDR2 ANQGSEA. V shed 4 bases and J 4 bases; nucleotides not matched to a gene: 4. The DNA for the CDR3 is TGCAGCGTTGGCCCTAGCGGGGGGGCAGAGACCCAGTACTTC. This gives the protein CSVGPSGGAETQYF.

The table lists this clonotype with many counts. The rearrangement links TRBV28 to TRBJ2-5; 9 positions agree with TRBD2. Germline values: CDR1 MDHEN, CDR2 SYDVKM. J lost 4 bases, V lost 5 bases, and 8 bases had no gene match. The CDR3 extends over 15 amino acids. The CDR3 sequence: CASSPGGRATETQYF. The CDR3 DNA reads TGTGCCAGCAGTCCGGGCGGGAGGGCCACAGAGACCCAGTACTTC.

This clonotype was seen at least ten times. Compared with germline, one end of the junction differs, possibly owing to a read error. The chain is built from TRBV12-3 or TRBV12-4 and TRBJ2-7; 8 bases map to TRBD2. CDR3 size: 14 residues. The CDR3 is CASSLAGPRYEQYF. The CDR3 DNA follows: TGTGCCAGCAGCTTAGCGGGGCCAAGGTACGAGCAGTACTTC.

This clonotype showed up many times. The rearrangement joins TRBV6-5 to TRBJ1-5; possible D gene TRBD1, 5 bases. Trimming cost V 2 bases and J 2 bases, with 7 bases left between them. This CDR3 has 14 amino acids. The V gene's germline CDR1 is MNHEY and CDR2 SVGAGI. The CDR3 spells CASSYGGGNQPQHF. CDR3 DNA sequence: TGTGCCAGCAGTTACGGGGGAGGCAATCAGCCCCAGCATTTT.

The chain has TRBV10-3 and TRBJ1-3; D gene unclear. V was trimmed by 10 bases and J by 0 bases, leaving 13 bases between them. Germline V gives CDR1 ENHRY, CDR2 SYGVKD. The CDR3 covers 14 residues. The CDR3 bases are TGTGCCACCTCGGCAGGCCTCTCTGGAAACACCATATATTTT. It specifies CATSAGLSGNTIYF.

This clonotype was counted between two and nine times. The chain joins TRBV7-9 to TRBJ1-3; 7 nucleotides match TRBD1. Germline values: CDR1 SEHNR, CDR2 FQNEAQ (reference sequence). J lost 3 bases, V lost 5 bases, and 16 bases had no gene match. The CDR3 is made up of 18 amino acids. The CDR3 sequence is CASSPAMRGLIGGNTIYF. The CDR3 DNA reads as TGTGCCAGCAGCCCAGCGATGAGGGGGCTGATAGGTGGAAACACCATATATTTT.

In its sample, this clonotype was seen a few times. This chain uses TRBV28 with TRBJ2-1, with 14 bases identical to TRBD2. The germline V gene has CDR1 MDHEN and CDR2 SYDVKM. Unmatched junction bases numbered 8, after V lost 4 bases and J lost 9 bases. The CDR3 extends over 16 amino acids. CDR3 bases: TGTGCCAGCAGTTCCGGACTAGCGGGAGGTATTTTTGAGCAGTTCTTC. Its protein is CASSSGLAGGIFEQFF.

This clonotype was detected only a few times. Here the CDR3 DNA reads TGTGCCTGGAGTGTACAGGGCAGAGTGCAAGAGACCCAGTACTTC. Translated: CAWSVQGRVQETQYF. The rearrangement uses TRBV30 and TRBJ2-5; tentatively, D is TRBD1 (6 bases). The CDR3 has 15 amino acids. Trimming stripped 0 bases from V and 2 bases from J, with 13 bases between. The germline V gene has CDR1 GTSNPN and CDR2 SVGIG (reference sequence).